Below, 32 T cell receptor beta chains from the same sample are listed, as sequenced in a study of control samples from healthy donors and cancer patients. The data were produced by immunoSEQ multiplex PCR, yet TCRdb's version contains in-frame clones alone and is incomplete. This sample has 390,000 or so clones, with approximately 92% found just once. Sequenced sample: PBMCs. The receptors stem from a man between 40 and 49 years old with head and neck cancer.

The chain carries TRBV9 and TRBJ1-4; D is possibly TRBD1 (5 bases). Germline values: CDR1 SGDLS, CDR2 YYNGEE. There are 18 residues in the CDR3. Between the trimmed V and J ends, which lost 3 bases and 5 bases, there was a span of 23 bases. CDR3: CASSAGGVTKSRNEKLFF. The CDR3 coding sequence is TGTGCCAGCAGCGCCGGAGGGGTTACTAAGTCTAGGAATGAAAAACTGTTTTTT.

This clone was counted a single time. J is TRBJ2-3 and V is TRBV6-2 or TRBV6-3; either TRBD1 or TRBD2 may fit D (5 bases each). CDR3 length: 13 amino acids. Germline CDR1 and CDR2: MNHEY and SVGEGT. V was pared by 2 bases and J by 5 bases, with 8 bases between. CDR3 protein: CASSYNGGDTQYF. CDR3 bases: TGTGCCAGCAGTTACAATGGGGGAGATACGCAGTATTTT.

This sequence joins TRBV30 and TRBJ1-1, with D unresolved. Germline CDR1 reads GTSNPN; CDR2 reads SVGIG (reference sequence). V was trimmed by 4 bases and J by 3 bases, leaving 15 bases between them. CDR3 length equals 14 residues. CDR3 nucleotide sequence: TGTGCCTGGAATCGTCTCTTTGGGGACACTGAAGCTTTCTTT. Its protein is CAWNRLFGDTEAFF. Supplemented by reference TRBV30 and TRBJ1-1, the full variable domain reads SQTIHQWPATLVQPVGSPLSLECTVEGTSNPNLYWYRQAAGRGLQLLFYSVGIGQISSEVPQNLSASRPQDRQFILSSKKLLLSDSGFYLCAWNRLFGDTEAFFGQGTRLTVV.

The rearrangement joins TRBV5-1 to TRBJ1-1; D perhaps matches TRBD1 (5 bases). The CDR3 covers 14 residues. Germline V gene sequence: CDR1 SGHRS, CDR2 YFSETQ. Trimming cost V 0 bases and J 4 bases, with 10 bases left between them. CDR3 sequence (DNA): TGCGCCAGCAGCTTGGAGGGAGGGACCACTGAAGCTTTCTTT. Its protein is CASSLEGGTTEAFF.

V gene TRBV10-3 combines with J gene TRBJ1-6, with a possible D match to TRBD1 (6 bases). Trimming left V 6 bases short and J 6 bases short, with 12 bases between. Germline V lookup: CDR1 ENHRY, CDR2 SYGVKD. The CDR3 contains 14 residues. The CDR3 DNA reads as TGTGCCATCAGCGCACAGGGAGTTAATTCACCCCTCCACTTT. This codes for CAISAQGVNSPLHF.

This clone has a handful of counts. The chain carries TRBV11-2 and TRBJ2-3; TRBD1 matches at 8 bases. Trimming cost V 2 bases and J 1 base; bases outside gene matches: 2. CDR1 and CDR2 from the germline V gene are SGHAT and FQNNGV. This CDR3 is built from 15 residues. The CDR3: CASSLLDRGTDTQYF. For the CDR3, the DNA is TGTGCCAGCAGCTTACTGGACAGGGGCACAGATACGCAGTATTTT.

V usage is TRBV6-6 and J usage is TRBJ2-1, with D uncertain. CDR3 length: 12 residues. The V gene lost 1 base and the J gene lost 7 bases, with 5 bases spanning the gap. Germline CDR1 is MNHNY and CDR2 is SVGAGI (reference sequence). DNA for the CDR3: TGTGCCAGCAGTTACTACCGAAATGAGCAGTTCTTC. It is translated as CASSYYRNEQFF.

This clone has just one count. This sequence joins TRBV7-2 and TRBJ1-1; D might be TRBD1 (6 bases). Germline V gene sequence: CDR1 SGHTA, CDR2 FQGNSA. The CDR3 loop spans 13 amino acids. V lost 4 bases, J lost 1 base, and 7 bases lay in between. DNA for the CDR3: TGTGCCAGCAGCTCACAGGGGAACACTGAAGCTTTCTTT. The encoded protein is CASSSQGNTEAFF. The full variable domain, completed using reference TRBV7-2 and TRBJ1-1, is GAGVSQSPSNKVTEKGKDVELRCDPISGHTALYWYRQSLGQGLEFLIYFQGNSAPDKSGLPSDRFSAERTGGSVSTLTIQRTQQEDSAVYLCASSSQGNTEAFFGQGTRLTVV.

The chain carries TRBV5-1 and TRBJ2-2; weak D call: TRBD2 (7 bases). Trimming took 1 base from V and 3 from J, leaving 13 bases between them. This CDR3 is 16 amino acids long. Germline V gives CDR1 SGHRS, CDR2 YFSETQ. The CDR3 nucleotides are TGCGCCAGCAGCTTGACCGGGGGGCCTGACACCGGGGAGCTGTTTTTT. Its protein product is CASSLTGGPDTGELFF.

The rearrangement uses TRBV23-1 and TRBJ2-5; D not resolved. TRBV23-1 is an open reading frame whose function is uncertain. Trimming removed 8 bases from V and 1 base from J, with 5 bases in between. The CDR3 sequence is 11 residues long. DNA of the CDR3: TGCGCCAGCGGCTCCCAAGAGACCCAGTACTTC. Protein sequence: CASGSQETQYF.

This chain connects TRBV9 to TRBJ2-3, with D possibly TRBD2 on 7 matching bases. Trimming took 3 bases from V and 4 from J, leaving 15 bases between them. The CDR3 runs to 15 residues. Germline-derived CDR1 and CDR2 are SGDLS and YYNGEE. The CDR3 is CASSGGGLSSDTQYF. CDR3 DNA: TGTGCCAGCAGCGGGGGGGGGCTGAGTTCAGATACGCAGTATTTT.

The chain's CDR3 is CATGKYQTGTGGLYNSPLHF. Written as DNA, the CDR3 is TGTGCCACCGGCAAGTATCAAACCGGGACAGGGGGCCTCTATAATTCACCCCTCCACTTT. J is TRBJ1-6 and V is TRBV24-1, with 12 bases lining up with TRBD1. CDR3 size: 20 residues. The germline CDR1 and CDR2 sequences are KGHDR and SFDVKD. J lost 3 bases, V lost 9 bases, and 17 bases had no gene match.

V gene TRBV9 combines with J gene TRBJ2-2; 9 bases align to TRBD1. After removal of 2 bases from V and 3 bases from J, the junction contained 2 bases not matched to a gene. CDR1 and CDR2 (germline): SGDLS, YYNGEE. The CDR3 spans 15 residues. This CDR3 is CASSVGQGYTGELFF. The CDR3 DNA is TGTGCCAGCAGCGTTGGACAGGGGTACACCGGGGAGCTGTTTTTT.

This chain connects TRBV20-1 to TRBJ1-1; 7 bases agree with TRBD1. Germline V gives CDR1 DFQATT, CDR2 SNEGSKA (reference sequence). Trimming cost V 3 bases and J 5 bases; bases outside gene matches: 9. The length of the CDR3 is 14 residues. This chain's CDR3 is CSASPGGLGTEAFF. CDR3 sequence (DNA): TGCAGTGCTAGTCCAGGGGGTTTAGGGACTGAAGCTTTCTTT.

This rearrangement joins TRBV6-6 to TRBJ1-1; 9 nucleotides match TRBD1. The CDR3 sequence is 16 residues long. The V and J ends lost 4 bases and 0 bases, in that order; junction bases with no gene match: 6. Germline values: CDR1 MNHNY, CDR2 SVGAGI (reference sequence). CDR3 sequence reads: CASSSLGTGLNTEAFF. CDR3 bases: TGTGCCAGCAGTTCCCTAGGGACAGGGCTGAACACTGAAGCTTTCTTT.

The chain recombines TRBV10-1 with TRBJ1-1; no clear D. The CDR3 contains 13 residues. Deletions cut 6 bases from V and 0 bases from J, with 8 bases between. Per the germline V gene, CDR1 is WNHNN and CDR2 is SYGVQD (reference sequence). CDR3 sequence: CASRGTLNTEAFF. Here the CDR3 DNA reads TGCGCCAGCAGGGGCACCCTGAACACTGAAGCTTTCTTT.

The chain has TRBV28 and TRBJ1-2, with 7 positions matching TRBD1. V shed 3 bases and J 5 bases; nucleotides not matched to a gene: 3. The CDR3 loop spans 13 amino acids. In germline, CDR1 is MDHEN, CDR2 SYDVKM. The CDR3 sequence is CASSLPGGYGYTF. CDR3 nucleotide sequence: TGTGCCAGCAGTTTGCCAGGGGGATATGGCTACACCTTC.

The sample holds one count of this clone. The chain employs TRBV19 and TRBJ1-2; D perhaps matches TRBD1 (5 bases). V was pared by 0 bases and J by 8 bases, with 10 bases between. Germline-derived CDR1 and CDR2 are LNHDA and SQIVND (reference sequence). This CDR3 is 13 amino acids long. The CDR3 protein is CASSIEGTRGYTF. Written as DNA, the CDR3 is TGTGCCAGTAGTATAGAAGGGACCCGCGGCTACACCTTC. Based on the CDR3 plus reference TRBV19 and TRBJ1-2, the full variable domain is DGGITQSPKYLFRKEGQNVTLSCEQNLNHDAMYWYRQDPGQGLRLIYYSQIVNDFQKGDIAEGYSVSREKKESFPLTVTSAQKNPTAFYLCASSIEGTRGYTFGSGTRLTVV.

The chain recombines TRBV5-6 with TRBJ2-3; D is perhaps TRBD2 (6 bases). The CDR3 spans 13 residues. In germline, CDR1 is SGHDT, CDR2 YYEEEE. V lost 4 bases and J lost 6, with 12 bases in between. The DNA for the CDR3 is TGTGCCAGCAGCGGGGGGACCACCGATACGCAGTATTTT. The encoded protein is CASSGGTTDTQYF.

The CDR3: CASSSSVGGTHYTEAFF. CDR3 in DNA: TGTGCCAGCAGCTCCTCGGTGGGGGGTACTCACTACACTGAAGCTTTCTTT. The chain combines TRBV11-2 with TRBJ1-1; D may be TRBD1 (5 bases). This CDR3 spans 17 amino acids. Deletions cut 4 bases from V and 3 bases from J, with 21 bases between. Per germline, CDR1 SGHAT and CDR2 FQNNGV.

This chain uses TRBV28 with TRBJ1-2; TRBD1 aligns across 10 bases. V lost 6 bases and J lost 5; bases outside the gene matches: 15. CDR3 size: 17 residues. CDR1 and CDR2 (germline): MDHEN, SYDVKM. The CDR3 sequence: CASSTPRTGGGGYGYTF. In nucleotides, the CDR3 is TGTGCCAGCAGCACACCCCGGACAGGGGGTGGGGGGTATGGCTACACCTTC.

The chain couples TRBV7-3 to TRBJ2-1; 10 bases align to TRBD1. The length of the CDR3 is 14 residues. CDR1 is SGHTA and CDR2 is FQGTGA in the germline V gene. The ends lost 4 bases at V and 9 bases at J; junction bases unmatched: 6. The CDR3 sequence is CASSSATGGGEQFF. Here the CDR3 DNA reads TGTGCCAGCAGCTCGGCGACAGGGGGCGGTGAGCAGTTCTTC.

The count of this clone is one. The rearrangement links TRBV2 to TRBJ2-1; possible D gene TRBD2, 5 bases. In germline, CDR1 is SNHLY, CDR2 FYNNEI. This CDR3 is 14 amino acids long. V lost 4 bases and J lost 8, with 15 bases in between. The CDR3 loop is CASSVGSYPDEQFF. The CDR3 coding sequence is TGTGCCAGCAGTGTGGGGAGTTACCCCGATGAGCAGTTCTTC. The whole variable domain, remainder taken from reference TRBV2 and TRBJ2-1, is EPEVTQTPSHQVTQMGQEVILRCVPISNHLYFYWYRQILGQKVEFLVSFYNNEISEKSEIFDDQFSVERPDGSNFTLKIRSTKLEDSAMYFCASSVGSYPDEQFFGPGTRLTVL.

J is TRBJ1-1 and V is TRBV7-8, with D uncertain. Germline V CDR1 and CDR2: SGHVS, FQNEAQ. The V and J ends lost 0 bases and 1 base respectively, with 9 bases between them. This CDR3 spans 15 amino acids. CDR3 sequence reads: CASSLAARSNTEAFF. The CDR3, as DNA: TGTGCCAGCAGCTTAGCTGCCCGATCGAACACTGAAGCTTTCTTT.

The chain has TRBV28 and TRBJ1-5; the match to TRBD1 covers 10 bases. The CDR3 sequence is 14 residues long. Germline assignment: CDR1 MDHEN and CDR2 SYDVKM. J gave up 5 bases and V 6 bases, and 4 bases lay outside the gene matches. The CDR3: CASRMTGGHQPQHF. The CDR3, as DNA: TGTGCCAGCAGGATGACAGGGGGCCATCAGCCCCAGCATTTT.

This clone was seen just once. The chain uses TRBV7-6 and TRBJ2-2; 7 bases line up with TRBD1. Trimming removed 3 bases from V and 6 bases from J; junction bases left unmatched: 7. The V gene's germline CDR1 is SGHVS and CDR2 FNYEAQ. The CDR3 covers 15 residues. The CDR3: CASSFTGQISGELFF. The CDR3 DNA follows: TGTGCCAGCAGCTTCACGGGACAGATATCCGGGGAGCTGTTTTTT.

The chain joins TRBV6-5 to TRBJ1-5; TRBD1 is a possible D gene (5 bases). CDR3 length equals 15 residues. V shed 4 bases and J shed 7 bases, with 17 bases lying between them. Germline V CDR1 and CDR2: MNHEY, SVGAGI. The CDR3 region is CASSSSETVRQPQHF. CDR3 DNA sequence: TGTGCCAGCAGTTCCTCGGAGACAGTTAGACAGCCCCAGCATTTT.

The rearrangement uses TRBV7-8 and TRBJ1-4; no reliable D call. Per the germline V gene, CDR1 is SGHVS and CDR2 is FQNEAQ. CDR3 size: 13 residues. The ends were cut back, 3 bases at V and 2 bases at J, with 4 bases in the middle. The CDR3: CASSLGTNEKLFF. CDR3 DNA sequence: TGTGCCAGCAGCTTGGGTACTAATGAAAAACTGTTTTTT.

This sequence joins TRBV15 and TRBJ2-1; 14 positions agree with TRBD2. CDR3 length equals 16 residues. CDR1 and CDR2 (germline): LNHNV, YYDKDF (reference sequence). Trimming took 4 bases from V and 7 from J; bases not matched to a gene: 6. The CDR3 DNA is TGTGCCACCAGCAAAGGGACTAGCGGGGGAGATAATGAGCAGTTCTTC. Its protein product is CATSKGTSGGDNEQFF.

The chain carries TRBV2 and TRBJ1-2, with TRBD1 matching 9 bases. This CDR3 is 14 amino acids long. J lost 4 bases, V lost 7 bases, and 7 bases had no gene match. Germline-derived CDR1 and CDR2 are SNHLY and FYNNEI. As DNA, the CDR3 is TGTGCCAGCACCAGGGGACAGGGTCTCTATGGCTACACCTTC. The encoded protein is CASTRGQGLYGYTF.

J is TRBJ2-7 and V is TRBV7-2; 15 bases are shared with TRBD2. Germline CDR1 reads SGHTA; CDR2 reads FQGNSA. Losses at the gene ends were 3 bases for V and 7 bases for J; bases not matched to a gene: 4. There are 15 residues in the CDR3. The CDR3 DNA reads TGTGCCAGCAGCTTGGGGACTAGCGGGAGGAGAGAGCAGTACTTC. The encoded protein is CASSLGTSGRREQYF.

In DNA form, the CDR3 reads TGTGCCACCAGTGATTTGAAGGAGGGGGCCCAAGCTTTCTTT. Translation gives CATSDLKEGAQAFF. The V gene is TRBV24-1, the J gene TRBJ1-1; 7 bases line up with TRBD1. Germline V gives CDR1 KGHDR, CDR2 SFDVKD. V shed 0 bases and J 9 bases; nucleotides not matched to a gene: 6. The CDR3 length is 14 residues.